This T cell receptor beta chain was captured in a study of T cells after yellow fever vaccination. Study findings and constraints: Bulk-population clonotypes that are abundant could appear as contaminants in FACS-sorted repertoires.

Germline values: CDR1 SGHTA, CDR2 FQGNSA. The CDR3 length is 13 residues. The V end was cut by 2 bases, the J end by 2 bases, with 4 bases between. TCRdb passed the 5' RACE reads through MiXCR, listing each CDR3 protein once. Here the sample spans some 260,000 distinct CDR3 sequences, roughly 5.6% being singletons. Note on this clonotype: Its antigen is unknown.

The clonotype was recovered from a man between 18 and 35 years old who received the YFV17D yellow fever vaccine. The J gene is TRBJ2-1, the V gene TRBV7-2, with D unresolved. The material was CD4+ T cells sorted from PBMCs, obtained on the day of the yellow fever booster vaccination. In DNA form, the CDR3 reads TGTGCCAGCAGCTTAAATCCCTACAATGAGCAGTTCTTC. Translated, it gives CASSLNPYNEQFF.